Below, 28 T cell receptor beta chains from the same sample are listed, as sequenced in a study of beta chain features in type 1 diabetes. Overall study findings and caveats: There was a moderate but significant shortening of TCRB CDR3s in all four CD4+ subsets of Type 1 diabetes patients.

Expressed TCRB transcripts were sequenced because the entire RNA isolate underwent reverse transcription. Repertoires were generated with immunoSEQ multiplex PCR, while TCRdb's copy carries only in-frame clones and drops some. Of 100,000 to 150,000 clones detected, around 15% appear once; the ten largest clones hold around 2.7%. Antigens for these TCRs are unknown. The sample was central memory CD4+ T cells from blood. The source of these receptors is a man younger than 35 with type 1 diabetes.

This clone was picked up a small number of times. This chain joins TRBV2 and TRBJ1-5; D remains ambiguous. V lost 8 bases and J lost 5, with 10 bases in between. The CDR3 is made up of 12 amino acids. Per the germline V gene, CDR1 is SNHLY and CDR2 is FYNNEI. The CDR3 is CASGGWDQPQHF. CDR3 bases: TGTGCCAGCGGCGGATGGGATCAGCCCCAGCATTTT.

This clone has only a few counts. The rearrangement links TRBV19 to TRBJ2-6; D not certain. V lost 7 bases and J 4 bases, leaving 14 bases between the germline ends. CDR1 is LNHDA and CDR2 is SQIVND in the germline V gene (reference sequence). The length of the CDR3 is 15 residues. The CDR3 loop is CASTKETAGANVLTF. The DNA for the CDR3 is TGTGCCAGTACTAAGGAGACCGCCGGGGCCAACGTCCTGACTTTC.

A few counts support this clone. A far larger clone is off by one base, so a read error is likely. Distinct nucleotide sequences in the sample also encode this CDR3. The gene calls are TRBV7-9 and TRBJ2-7; 11 positions match TRBD2. The germline CDR1 and CDR2 sequences are SEHNR and FQNEAQ (reference sequence). The CDR3 covers 16 residues. The V and J ends lost 5 bases and 6 bases, in that order; junction bases with no gene match: 12. The CDR3 nucleotides are TGTGCCAGCAGCCTATCCGGGACTAGCGGCTCCCTCGAGCAGTACTTC. It is translated as CASSLSGTSGSLEQYF.

This clone has only a few counts. The rearrangement links TRBV7-9 to TRBJ1-6; the D gene is possibly TRBD1 (6 bases). CDR1 is SEHNR and CDR2 is FQNEAQ in the germline V gene (reference sequence). CDR3 length: 15 amino acids. V was clipped by 4 bases and J by 5 bases, with 12 bases between them. The CDR3 sequence is CASSSGQSDNSPLHF. CDR3 sequence (DNA): TGTGCCAGCAGCTCCGGACAGTCCGATAATTCACCCCTCCACTTT.

J is TRBJ2-5 and V is TRBV5-4, with a tentative D call TRBD2 (6 bases). The CDR3 is 15 residues long. The V and J ends lost 3 bases and 4 bases respectively, with 16 bases between them. Germline CDR1 SGHNT, CDR2 YYREEE (reference sequence). The CDR3 DNA reads TGTGCCAGCAGCTCGTGGGACTGGGTAACAGAGACCCAGTACTTC. The encoded protein is CASSSWDWVTETQYF. The full variable domain, completed using reference TRBV5-4 and TRBJ2-5, is ETGVTQSPTHLIKTRGQQVTLRCSSQSGHNTVSWYQQALGQGPQFIFQYYREEENGRGNFPPRFSGLQFPNYSSELNVNALELDDSALYLCASSSWDWVTETQYFGPGTRLLVL.

V is TRBV6-5 and J is TRBJ2-7; D unclear. V was pared by 5 bases and J by 7 bases, with 9 bases between. This CDR3 region has 11 residues. Looked up from germline, CDR1 is MNHEY and CDR2 is SVGAGI. The CDR3, as DNA: TGTGCCAGCAGTGGCGTCGGGGAGCAGTACTTC. It specifies CASSGVGEQYF.

This clone was counted ten times or more. This chain connects TRBV5-1 to TRBJ2-1, with D hard to call. In germline, CDR1 is SGHRS, CDR2 YFSETQ. The V gene lost 4 bases and the J gene lost 3 bases, with 5 bases spanning the gap. This CDR3 region has 12 residues. Here the CDR3 DNA reads TGCGCCAGCAGCACCGGCTACAATGAGCAGTTCTTC. It yields the protein CASSTGYNEQFF.

The chain couples TRBV29-1 to TRBJ2-1; D may be TRBD1 or TRBD2 (5 bases each). V dropped 6 bases and J dropped 10 bases, with 25 bases sitting between them. CDR3 size: 15 residues. Germline V lookup: CDR1 SQVTM, CDR2 ANQGSEA. CDR3 sequence reads: CSVNIRDPTSTEQFF. CDR3 nucleotide sequence: TGCAGCGTAAATATCCGGGACCCTACCTCTACGGAGCAGTTCTTC.

The rearrangement links TRBV5-1 to TRBJ2-1; 8 bases are a match to TRBD1. The CDR3 loop spans 13 amino acids. The trim removed 2 bases at V and 9 bases at J, leaving 4 bases unmatched. Germline values: CDR1 SGHRS, CDR2 YFSETQ. CDR3 nucleotide sequence: TGCGCCAGCAGCTTCGATGGACAGGGTGAGCAGTTCTTC. Encoded protein: CASSFDGQGEQFF.

The chain uses TRBV30 and TRBJ1-5; TRBD1 matches at 8 bases. This CDR3 contains 13 residues. V was clipped by 5 bases and J by 4 bases; unmatched bases: 4. Germline V CDR1 and CDR2: GTSNPN, SVGIG (reference sequence). CDR3 in DNA: TGTGCCTGGGGACAGGGAAGAAATCAGCCCCAGCATTTT. Its translation is CAWGQGRNQPQHF. The variable domain in full, completed from reference TRBV30 and TRBJ1-5, reads SQTIHQWPATLVQPVGSPLSLECTVEGTSNPNLYWYRQAAGRGLQLLFYSVGIGQISSEVPQNLSASRPQDRQFILSSKKLLLSDSGFYLCAWGQGRNQPQHFGDGTRLSIL.

This clone showed up just a few times. The sample carries other DNA sequences with the same CDR3. J is TRBJ2-5 and V is TRBV18; D may be TRBD2 (5 bases). Germline CDR1 is KGHSH and CDR2 is LQKENI. V lost 1 base and J lost 5, with 5 bases in between. The CDR3 sequence is 12 residues long. In DNA, the CDR3 is TGTGCCAGCTCACCACGAGGGGAGACCCAGTACTTC. Its translation: CASSPRGETQYF.

This clone was seen a handful of times. The J gene is TRBJ2-7, the V gene TRBV5-1; no firm D call. Germline V lookup: CDR1 SGHRS, CDR2 YFSETQ. V was shortened by 2 bases and J by 2 bases, with 11 bases between the two germline ends. CDR3 length: 14 amino acids. CDR3 coding DNA: TGCGCCAGCAGCTTTGAAAGTGACACCTACGAGCAGTACTTC. It yields the protein CASSFESDTYEQYF.

This clone was seen a handful of times. This chain links TRBV27 with TRBJ2-1; 12 positions match TRBD2. V was pared by 4 bases and J by 9 bases, with 16 bases of the junction left unmatched. The CDR3 is 18 amino acids. Germline loops: CDR1 MNHEY, CDR2 SMNVEV (reference sequence). DNA of the CDR3: TGTGCCAGCAGTTCGCCGGGACTAGCGGGTTCATGGGGCAGTGAGCAGTTCTTC. Amino acids: CASSSPGLAGSWGSEQFF.

This clone showed up just a few times. The genes are TRBV30 and TRBJ2-7, with D perhaps matching TRBD1 (6 bases). CDR1 is GTSNPN and CDR2 is SVGIG in the germline V gene (reference sequence). V was clipped by 3 bases and J by 7 bases, with 16 bases between them. The CDR3 consists of 13 residues. Here the CDR3 DNA reads TGTGCCTGGAGCACAGGGAGATACTTGGAGCAGTACTTC. This sequence encodes CAWSTGRYLEQYF.

The gene calls are TRBV12-5 and TRBJ2-1, with D possibly TRBD2 on 5 matching bases. Germline CDR1 is LGHNT and CDR2 is FRNRAP. Trimming shortened V by 4 bases and J by 12 bases, and 16 bases separated the two germline ends. The CDR3 runs 13 residues. The CDR3 DNA reads as TGTGCTAGTGGTTCTGAGGGCGTTACTCCGCAGTTCTTC. Its protein product is CASGSEGVTPQFF.

The V call is TRBV15, the J call TRBJ2-1, with TRBD2 identical over 9 bases. Per germline, CDR1 LNHNV and CDR2 YYDKDF (reference sequence). V lost 5 bases, J lost 7 bases, and 12 bases stayed unmatched. CDR3 length: 16 residues. CDR3 sequence reads: CATSRLTSGHGNEQFF. The DNA for the CDR3 is TGTGCCACCAGCCGCCTGACTAGCGGCCATGGGAATGAGCAGTTCTTC.

The chain links TRBV5-1 to TRBJ2-5, with D possibly called TRBD1 or TRBD2 (6 bases each). The germline CDR1 and CDR2 sequences are SGHRS and YFSETQ. V was clipped by 4 bases and J by 5 bases, with 15 bases between them. This CDR3 is built from 14 residues. CDR3 sequence: CASSVGGGSETQYF. The CDR3 DNA reads TGCGCCAGCAGCGTAGGGGGAGGTTCGGAGACCCAGTACTTC.

The rearrangement joins TRBV29-1 to TRBJ2-1; maybe TRBD1 (5 bases). This CDR3 contains 15 residues. V was pared by 4 bases and J by 0 bases, with 13 bases between. The germline gives CDR1 SQVTM, CDR2 ANQGSEA. This CDR3 is CSVGRGGSSYNEQFF. The DNA of the CDR3 is TGCAGCGTTGGTAGGGGCGGTAGCTCCTACAATGAGCAGTTCTTC.

Notes on this clone: The identical CDR3 is also encoded by other nucleotide sequences in the sample. The rearrangement joins TRBV5-1 to TRBJ1-1; D is undetermined. The germline CDR1 and CDR2 sequences are SGHRS and YFSETQ. V lost 0 bases, J lost 2 bases, and 5 bases lay in between. The CDR3 extends over 13 amino acids. The CDR3 sequence: CASSLDPNTEAFF. As DNA, the CDR3 is TGCGCCAGCAGCTTGGACCCTAACACTGAAGCTTTCTTT.

Comments on this clone: Other DNA sequences in the same sample also yield this CDR3. V usage is TRBV5-6 and J usage is TRBJ2-5; D unresolved. CDR1 and CDR2 from the germline V gene are SGHDT and YYEEEE. V was cut by 0 bases and J by 3 bases, with 3 bases left in between. CDR3 size: 12 residues. The CDR3 region has the DNA TGTGCCAGCAGCTTGGTCGAAGAGACCCAGTACTTC. The encoded protein is CASSLVEETQYF.

Ten or more counts support this clone. The chain is built from TRBV29-1 and TRBJ1-3, with D uncertain. V lost 4 bases and J lost 1, with 5 bases in between. The germline CDR1 and CDR2 sequences are SQVTM and ANQGSEA. The CDR3 is 12 amino acids. The CDR3 coding sequence is TGCAGCGTTGGATGGTCTGGAAACACCATATATTTT. This encodes CSVGWSGNTIYF.

The chain carries TRBV7-2 and TRBJ2-1, with D possibly being TRBD2 (6 bases). CDR3 length equals 16 residues. V was pared by 4 bases and J by 1 base, with 14 bases between. Germline lookup yields CDR1 SGHTA and CDR2 FQGNSA. The CDR3 here is CASSWGLSTSYNEQFF. The CDR3 DNA sequence: TGTGCCAGCAGCTGGGGACTCAGCACGTCCTACAATGAGCAGTTCTTC.

J is TRBJ1-3 and V is TRBV18, with D uncertain. V gave up 3 bases and J gave up 0 bases, with 9 bases separating them. The germline gives CDR1 KGHSH, CDR2 LQKENI. The CDR3 runs to 15 residues. CDR3 bases: TGTGCCAGCTCACCCTACGTGAGCTCTGGAAACACCATATATTTT. Amino acids: CASSPYVSSGNTIYF. The whole variable domain, remainder taken from reference TRBV18 and TRBJ1-3, is NAGVMQNPRHLVRRRGQEARLRCSPMKGHSHVYWYRQLPEEGLKFMVYLQKENIIDESGMPKERFSAEFPKEGPSILRIQQVVRGDSAAYFCASSPYVSSGNTIYFGEGSWLTVV.

The V call is TRBV7-6, the J call TRBJ2-1; TRBD2 agrees at 10 bases. CDR1 is SGHVS and CDR2 is FNYEAQ in the germline V gene. This CDR3 contains 15 residues. V lost 1 base to trimming and J lost 8 bases; unmatched junction nucleotides: 5. For the CDR3, the DNA is TGTGCCAGCAGCTTAGTGGCTAGCGGGGGCGATGAGCAGTTCTTC. This sequence encodes CASSLVASGGDEQFF.

The chain links TRBV7-8 to TRBJ2-2, with 11 bases identical to TRBD2. The V gene end was trimmed by 5 bases and the J gene end by 3 bases; junction bases not matched to a gene: 8. CDR3 size: 17 residues. Germline CDR1 SGHVS, CDR2 FQNEAQ. The CDR3 sequence: CASSRRLAGGYTGELFF. CDR3 DNA sequence: TGTGCCAGCAGCAGGCGGCTAGCGGGGGGCTACACCGGGGAGCTGTTTTTT.

V usage is TRBV11-2 and J usage is TRBJ1-2, with unresolved D. Trimming stripped 5 bases from V and 4 bases from J, with 8 bases between. Germline CDR1 reads SGHAT; CDR2 reads FQNNGV. CDR3 length: 12 residues. CDR3 bases: TGTGCCAGCAGCCCCACGGGCTATGGCTACACCTTC. This gives the protein CASSPTGYGYTF.

The V and J genes are TRBV7-2 and TRBJ2-1; no definite D call. V lost 1 base to trimming and J lost 9 bases, with 4 bases between them. The CDR3 contains 11 residues. CDR1 is SGHTA, CDR2 FQGNSA, per germline. Written as DNA, the CDR3 is TGTGCCAGCAGCTTAGGAGGTGAGCAGTTCTTC. This sequence encodes CASSLGGEQFF.

The rearrangement joins TRBV5-1 to TRBJ2-3; 9 positions match TRBD1. V dropped 5 bases and J dropped 2; count of bases not matched to a gene: 6. The CDR3 extends over 15 amino acids. In germline, CDR1 is SGHRS, CDR2 YFSETQ. DNA of the CDR3: TGCGCCAGCAGTCCGGGACAGGGACTCACAGATACGCAGTATTTT. This gives the protein CASSPGQGLTDTQYF.